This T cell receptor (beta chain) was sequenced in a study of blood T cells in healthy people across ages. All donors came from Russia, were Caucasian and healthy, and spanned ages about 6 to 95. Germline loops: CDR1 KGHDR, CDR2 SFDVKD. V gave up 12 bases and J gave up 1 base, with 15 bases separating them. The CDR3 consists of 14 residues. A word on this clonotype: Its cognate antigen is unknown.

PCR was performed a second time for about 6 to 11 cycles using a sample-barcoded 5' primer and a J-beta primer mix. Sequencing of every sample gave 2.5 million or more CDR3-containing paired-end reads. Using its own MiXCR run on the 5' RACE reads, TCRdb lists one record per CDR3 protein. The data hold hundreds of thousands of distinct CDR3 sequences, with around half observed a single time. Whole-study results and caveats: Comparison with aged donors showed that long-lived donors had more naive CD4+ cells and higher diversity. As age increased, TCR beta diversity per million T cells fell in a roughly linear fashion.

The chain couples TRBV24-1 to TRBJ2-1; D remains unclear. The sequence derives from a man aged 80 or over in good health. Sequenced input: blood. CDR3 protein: CAVAGRASYNEQFF. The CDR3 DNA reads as TGTGCCGTCGCCGGACGGGCATCCTACAATGAGCAGTTCTTC.